This T cell receptor beta chain was recorded in a study of OX40 agonist ivuxolimab in advanced cancers. At the level of the study: Patients were given ivuxolimab, an antibody that agonizes OX40 (CD134). Hepatocellular carcinoma, melanoma, renal cell or head and neck cancer occurred in dose-escalation patients. Under the entry rules, prior anti-PD-1, anti-PD-L1 or anti-CTLA-4 therapy was allowed, and approximately 40% had some. Partial responses, seen in three patients, involved one hepatocellular carcinoma and two cutaneous melanomas.

Germline CDR1 and CDR2: SQVTM and ANQGSEA. This CDR3 comprises 12 residues. V lost 7 bases and J 5 bases, leaving 14 bases between the germline ends. Generated by immunoSEQ multiplex PCR, the TCRdb table keeps only in-frame clones and is missing some. The sample lists about 15,000 clones, roughly 77% occurring once. The sequenced sample was CD4+ or CD8+ T cells sorted from blood, obtained in a trial of the OX40 agonist ivuxolimab. The TCR comes from an adult with an advanced solid tumor such as melanoma, head and neck, liver or kidney cancer. This chain uses TRBV29-1 with TRBJ2-5; maybe TRBD1 (6 bases). The CDR3 coding sequence is TGCAGCGGGAGGACAGTCGGTGAGACCCAGTACTTC. It is translated as CSGRTVGETQYF.